These 9 T cell receptor beta chains share one sample of origin, sequenced in a study of blood T cell repertoires in COVID-19. The method was immunoSEQ multiplex PCR; TCRdb's version includes in-frame clones alone and lacks a portion of them. The table includes about 330,000 clones, 75% to 90% detected once. The specimen was PBMCs or T cells enriched from blood (not recorded which). The receptors originated from a man aged 30 to 45 who had recovered from COVID-19.

This clone was found once. This chain uses TRBV7-9 with TRBJ2-5; 10 bases fit TRBD2. This CDR3 has 17 residues. Germline V gene sequence: CDR1 SEHNR, CDR2 FQNEAQ (reference sequence). The V and J ends lost 3 bases and 1 base, in that order; junction bases with no gene match: 8. CDR3 residues: CASSLGQRGGLQETQYF. Written as DNA, the CDR3 is TGTGCCAGCAGCTTGGGCCAGCGGGGGGGCCTCCAAGAGACCCAGTACTTC.

The chain carries TRBV4-1 and TRBJ1-4; 8 bases line up with TRBD1. V shed 4 bases, J shed 6 bases, and the junction held 13 bases outside the gene matches. CDR3 length: 17 amino acids. CDR1 MGHRA and CDR2 YSYEKL come from the germline V gene. The CDR3 spells CASSLNYRGAGYEKLFF. The CDR3 nucleotides are TGCGCCAGCAGCCTTAATTACAGGGGGGCGGGTTATGAAAAACTGTTTTTT.

The table lists this clone with a count of one. This rearrangement joins TRBV19 to TRBJ1-3; 8 bases are shared with TRBD1. The CDR3 is made up of 17 amino acids. V was clipped by 7 bases and J by 0 bases; unmatched bases: 11. CDR1 is LNHDA, CDR2 SQIVND, per germline (reference sequence). CDR3 nucleotides: TGTGCCAGTACCCAAAGCGGACAGGGCCACTCTGGAAACACCATATATTTT. Its protein is CASTQSGQGHSGNTIYF.

The genes are TRBV30 and TRBJ1-5; D not resolved. The CDR3 length is 13 residues. Germline lookup yields CDR1 GTSNPN and CDR2 SVGIG (reference sequence). Trimming took 1 base from V and 1 from J, leaving 5 bases between them. As DNA, the CDR3 is TGTGCCTGGAGTGCCTACAGCAATCAGCCCCAGCATTTT. This codes for CAWSAYSNQPQHF.

The chain employs TRBV28 and TRBJ2-7; possibly TRBD1 for D (6 bases). The CDR3 spans 13 residues. Looked up from germline, CDR1 is MDHEN and CDR2 is SYDVKM. Trimming took 2 bases from V and 4 from J, leaving 9 bases between them. The DNA for the CDR3 is TGTGCCAGCAGTTTAGAGGACAGTTACGAGCAGTACTTC. It specifies CASSLEDSYEQYF.

V is TRBV4-2 and J is TRBJ1-3; unclear D gene. This CDR3 comprises 18 residues. Per germline, CDR1 LGHNA and CDR2 YNFKEQ. V lost 0 bases and J 8 bases, leaving 23 bases between the germline ends. The CDR3: CASSQDMPPTAVKDTIYF. CDR3 DNA sequence: TGTGCCAGCAGCCAAGATATGCCCCCCACAGCCGTCAAAGACACCATATATTTT.

This clone appeared a single time. The chain uses TRBV2 and TRBJ1-4, with TRBD1 identical over 8 bases. The CDR3 has 15 residues. Germline-derived CDR1 and CDR2 are SNHLY and FYNNEI. V trimming: 1 base; J trimming: 8 bases; junction bases outside the gene matches: 6. CDR3 nucleotide sequence: TGTGCCAGCAGTGAAGTTGCAGGGGGCGGGGAAAAACTGTTTTTT. This sequence encodes CASSEVAGGGEKLFF.

The V and J genes are TRBV4-1 and TRBJ1-5; D ambiguous. V was clipped by 0 bases and J by 5 bases, with 11 bases between them. The CDR3 length is 15 residues. Germline CDR1 reads MGHRA; CDR2 reads YSYEKL. CDR3 protein: CASSQEGRWDQPQHF. CDR3 sequence (DNA): TGCGCCAGCAGCCAAGAGGGCAGGTGGGATCAGCCCCAGCATTTT.

The chain links TRBV9 to TRBJ2-2; TRBD1 agrees at 9 bases. V trimming: 3 bases; J trimming: 5 bases; junction bases outside the gene matches: 8. CDR3 length equals 16 residues. Germline assignment: CDR1 SGDLS and CDR2 YYNGEE. DNA of the CDR3: TGTGCCAGCAGCGAACGAACAGGGGGCCGAACCGGGGAGCTGTTTTTT. Translated: CASSERTGGRTGELFF.